What follows are 3 T cell receptor beta chains derived from one specimen sequenced in a study of graft-versus-host responses after intestinal transplantation. The antigens these receptors bind are not known. Method: immunoSEQ multiplex PCR; TCRdb's copy keeps in-frame clones and lacks some. The repertoire holds some 110,000 clones, with roughly 93% as singletons. The starting material was unstimulated CD8+ T cells sorted from spleen or lymph node cells, obtained before transplant. All receptors derive from a human donor who was the organ donor for an intestinal transplant.

The rearrangement joins TRBV14 to TRBJ2-7, with 8 bases matching TRBD2. CDR1 and CDR2 from the germline V gene are SGHDN and FVKESK. V gave up 6 bases and J gave up 2 bases; unmatched junction bases: 9. The length of the CDR3 is 15 residues. The CDR3 sequence: CASSPVAGIAYEQYF. CDR3 DNA: TGTGCCAGCAGTCCTGTAGCGGGGATCGCCTACGAGCAGTACTTC.

This clone was counted once. The chain combines TRBV5-1 with TRBJ2-1; 7 bases line up with TRBD2. Germline V gene lookup returns CDR1 SGHRS and CDR2 YFSETQ. V lost 5 bases and J lost 7; bases outside the gene matches: 0. The CDR3 is 11 residues long. CDR3 in amino acids: CASRGGNEQFF. CDR3 in DNA: TGCGCCAGCAGGGGAGGGAATGAGCAGTTCTTC.

The CDR3 reads CASMWTGYNEQFF. CDR3 nucleotide sequence: TGTGCCAGCATGTGGACAGGTTACAATGAGCAGTTCTTC. The chain has TRBV11-2 and TRBJ2-1; 7 nucleotides line up with TRBD1. This CDR3 is built from 13 residues. Germline CDR1 is SGHAT and CDR2 is FQNNGV. V lost 7 bases, J lost 4 bases, and 4 bases stayed unmatched.